This T cell receptor beta chain came from a study of human T cells and chemical hapten exposure. Study in general: An approximately 2 cm by approximately 2 cm inner upper arm patch received 2% DPC for sensitization.

This clonotype has more than one count but fewer than ten. The CDR3 has 16 amino acids. The germline V gene encodes CDR1 SGHRS and CDR2 YFSETQ. Trimming took off 3 bases at V and 6 bases at J, with 16 bases between the two ends. TCRdb re-analysed the RACE reads in MiXCR, keeping a single row per CDR3 protein. The table includes 35,000 to 45,000 distinct CDR3 sequences, 8.5% to 10% detected once. Time point denoted: patch test 2, 6 weeks after DPC sensitization. The sample's treatment: therapeutic diphenylcyclopropenone sensitization with weekly scalp DPC. This material consisted of whole blood, taken in connection with sensitization to the hapten diphenylcyclopropenone (DPC). The receptor comes from a woman between 35 and 50 years old with alopecia areata. Some clones in this sample may be carry-over from other donors' samples. V is TRBV5-1 and J is TRBJ1-6, with D maybe TRBD1 (6 bases). The CDR3 DNA reads TGCGCCAGCAGCTCCCAGGGGATGGGGCGTAATTCACCCCTCCACTTT. It specifies CASSSQGMGRNSPLHF.